The 2 T cell receptor beta chains presented below share a single source sample, sequenced in a study of CD8 T cells in Susac syndrome (dated 2019 in TCRdb). Receptor amplification or capture employed the immunoSEQ multiplex PCR assay. RNA was extracted using the RNeasy kit, and roughly 0.45 to 1 ug of the RNA was reverse transcribed with random hexamers. TCRdb handled the public reads itself, with Q25 trimming in fastp and clone calling in MiXCR, and kept productive beta chains. For every CDR3 protein sequence, its rows merge into one entry that carries the most common genes and DNA. Across this sample there are 200,000 to 250,000 distinct CDR3 sequences, with 93% seen only once. Of the sample, approximately 0.07% falls within the top ten clones. The sequenced material came from CD4+ T cells from PBMCs. Source of these receptors: a human donor with multiple sclerosis.

J is TRBJ2-3 and V is TRBV12-3 or TRBV12-4; perhaps TRBD2 as D (5 bases). The CDR3 contains 14 residues. V lost 3 bases to trimming and J lost 2 bases, with 9 bases between them. The CDR3 reads CASSLRDYTDTQYF. CDR3 in DNA: TGTGCCAGCAGTTTGCGAGACTACACAGATACGCAGTATTTT.

The chain links TRBV15 to TRBJ1-2, with D possibly matching TRBD1 (6 bases). The CDR3 length is 14 residues. Germline-derived CDR1 and CDR2 are LNHNV and YYDKDF (reference sequence). With 3 bases removed from V and 7 bases from J, the gap between germline ends came to 15 bases. CDR3 sequence (DNA): TGTGCCACCAGCAGTGGAACAGGGATGGGTGGCTACACCTTC. Residues: CATSSGTGMGGYTF.